The T cell receptor (beta chain) under discussion was sequenced for a study of blood T cell repertoires in COVID-19. Per the authors' pipeline: The assay estimated nucleated cells by amplifying reference gene primers. The assay was immunoSEQ multiplex PCR, and TCRdb's table has in-frame clones only and misses some. Clonal size and the V and J genes are those of that table, whereas D and trimming came from the DNA. The data show some 700,000 clones, about 87% seen once. Trimming took off 5 bases at V and 2 bases at J, with 13 bases between the two ends. Per the germline V gene, CDR1 is LNHDA and CDR2 is SQIVND (reference sequence). This CDR3 contains 14 residues.

The receptor's source is a woman younger than 30 with acute or convalescent COVID-19. This sequence joins TRBV19 and TRBJ2-7; D may be TRBD2 (5 bases). Sequenced material: peripheral blood. In nucleotides, the CDR3 is TGTGCCAGTAGTGCCATCCGGGATCCCTACGAGCAGTACTTC. Protein product: CASSAIRDPYEQYF.